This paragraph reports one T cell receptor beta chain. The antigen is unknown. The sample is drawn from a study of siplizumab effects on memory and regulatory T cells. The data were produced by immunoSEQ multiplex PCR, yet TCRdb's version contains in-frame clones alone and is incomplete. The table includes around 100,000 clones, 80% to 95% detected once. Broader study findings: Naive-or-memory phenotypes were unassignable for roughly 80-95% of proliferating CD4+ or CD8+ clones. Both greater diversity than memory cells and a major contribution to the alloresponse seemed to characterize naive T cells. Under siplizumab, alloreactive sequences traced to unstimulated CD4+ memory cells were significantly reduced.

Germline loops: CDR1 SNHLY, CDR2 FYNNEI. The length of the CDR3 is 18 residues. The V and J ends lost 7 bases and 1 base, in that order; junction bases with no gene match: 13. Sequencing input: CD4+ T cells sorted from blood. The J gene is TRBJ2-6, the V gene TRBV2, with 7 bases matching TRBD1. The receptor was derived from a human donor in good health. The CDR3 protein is CASIVSGQPISGANVLTF. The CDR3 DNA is TGTGCCAGCATTGTATCGGGACAGCCCATTTCTGGGGCCAACGTCCTGACTTTC.